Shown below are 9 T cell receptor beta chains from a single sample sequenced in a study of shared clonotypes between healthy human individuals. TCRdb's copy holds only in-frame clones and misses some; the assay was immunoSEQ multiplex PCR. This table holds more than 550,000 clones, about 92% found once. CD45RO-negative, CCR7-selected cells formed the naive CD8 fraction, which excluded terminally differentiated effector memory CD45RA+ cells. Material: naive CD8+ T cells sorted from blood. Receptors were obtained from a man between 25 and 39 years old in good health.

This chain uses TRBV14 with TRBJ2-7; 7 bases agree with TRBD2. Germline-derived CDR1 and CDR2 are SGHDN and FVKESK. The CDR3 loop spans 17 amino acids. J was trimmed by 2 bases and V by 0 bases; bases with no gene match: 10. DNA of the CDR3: TGTGCCAGCAGCCAAGATTCCCCCGGGAGGTTGACCTACGAGCAGTACTTC. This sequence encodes CASSQDSPGRLTYEQYF.

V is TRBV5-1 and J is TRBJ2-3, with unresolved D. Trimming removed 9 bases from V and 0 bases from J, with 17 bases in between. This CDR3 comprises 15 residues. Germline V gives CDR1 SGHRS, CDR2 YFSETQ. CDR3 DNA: TGCGCCACCCTTCCGGGCGACACTAGCACAGATACGCAGTATTTT. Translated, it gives CATLPGDTSTDTQYF.

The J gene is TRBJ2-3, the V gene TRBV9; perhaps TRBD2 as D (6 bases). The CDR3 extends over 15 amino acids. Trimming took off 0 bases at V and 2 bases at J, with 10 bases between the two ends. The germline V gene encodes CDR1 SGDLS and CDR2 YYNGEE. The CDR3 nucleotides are TGTGCCAGCAGCGTAGACCCTAGCGCCACAGATACGCAGTATTTT. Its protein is CASSVDPSATDTQYF.

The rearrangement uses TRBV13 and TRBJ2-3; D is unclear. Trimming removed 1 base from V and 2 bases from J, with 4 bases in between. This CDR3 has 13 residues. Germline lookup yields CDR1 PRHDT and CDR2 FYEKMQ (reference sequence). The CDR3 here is CASSLDSTDTQYF. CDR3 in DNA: TGTGCCAGCAGCTTAGACTCCACAGATACGCAGTATTTT.

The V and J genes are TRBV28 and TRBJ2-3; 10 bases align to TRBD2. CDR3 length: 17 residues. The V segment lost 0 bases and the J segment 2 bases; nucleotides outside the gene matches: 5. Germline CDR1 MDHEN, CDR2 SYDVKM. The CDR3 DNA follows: TGTGCCAGCAGTTTATGTATCCTAGCGGGGGCCACAGATACGCAGTATTTT. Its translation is CASSLCILAGATDTQYF.

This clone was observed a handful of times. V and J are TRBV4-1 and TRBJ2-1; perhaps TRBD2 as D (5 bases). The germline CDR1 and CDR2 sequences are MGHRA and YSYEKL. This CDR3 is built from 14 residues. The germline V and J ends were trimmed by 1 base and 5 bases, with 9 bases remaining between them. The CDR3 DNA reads TGCGCCAGCAGCCAAGGGACTGGGAACAATGAGCAGTTCTTC. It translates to CASSQGTGNNEQFF.

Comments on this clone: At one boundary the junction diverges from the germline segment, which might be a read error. The CDR3 region has the DNA TGTGCCAGCAGTTACGGATCGGAAAGGATCTTC. This sequence encodes CASSYGSERIF. This sequence joins TRBV6-5 and TRBJ2-1; D not certain. This CDR3 has 11 amino acids. Germline assignment: CDR1 MNHEY and CDR2 SVGAGI.

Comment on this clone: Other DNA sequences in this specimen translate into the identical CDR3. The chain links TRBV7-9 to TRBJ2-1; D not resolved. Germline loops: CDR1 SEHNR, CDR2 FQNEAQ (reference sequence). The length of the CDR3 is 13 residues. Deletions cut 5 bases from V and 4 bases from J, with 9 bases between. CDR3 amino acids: CASSLSSYNEQFF. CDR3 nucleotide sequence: TGTGCCAGCAGCCTGTCTTCTTACAATGAGCAGTTCTTC.

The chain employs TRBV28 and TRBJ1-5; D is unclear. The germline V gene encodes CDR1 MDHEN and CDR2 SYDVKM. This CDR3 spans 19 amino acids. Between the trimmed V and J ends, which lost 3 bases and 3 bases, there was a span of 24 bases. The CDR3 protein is CASSFSPNPQRYPNQPQHF. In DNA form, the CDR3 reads TGTGCCAGCAGTTTCTCGCCCAATCCTCAAAGATATCCCAATCAGCCCCAGCATTTT.